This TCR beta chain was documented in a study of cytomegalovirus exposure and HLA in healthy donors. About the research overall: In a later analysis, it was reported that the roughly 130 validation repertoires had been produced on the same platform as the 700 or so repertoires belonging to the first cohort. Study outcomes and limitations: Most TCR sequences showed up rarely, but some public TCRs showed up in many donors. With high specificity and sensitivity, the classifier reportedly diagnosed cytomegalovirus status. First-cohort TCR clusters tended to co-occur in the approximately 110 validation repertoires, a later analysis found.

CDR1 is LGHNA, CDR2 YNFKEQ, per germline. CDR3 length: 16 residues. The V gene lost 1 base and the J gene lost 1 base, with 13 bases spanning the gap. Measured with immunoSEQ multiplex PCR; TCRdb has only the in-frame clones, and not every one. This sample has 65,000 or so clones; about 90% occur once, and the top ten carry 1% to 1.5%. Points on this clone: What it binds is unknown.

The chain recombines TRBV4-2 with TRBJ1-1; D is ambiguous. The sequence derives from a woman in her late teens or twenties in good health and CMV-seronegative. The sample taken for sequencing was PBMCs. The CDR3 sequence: CASSQVMRDGNTEAFF. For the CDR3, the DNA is TGTGCCAGCAGCCAAGTAATGAGGGATGGGAACACTGAAGCTTTCTTT.